This T cell receptor (beta chain) was observed in a study of blood T cells in healthy people across ages. The V end lost 10 bases, the J end lost 5 bases, and 12 bases lay between the germline ends. Per germline, CDR1 LGHNT and CDR2 FRNRAP. The CDR3 is 12 amino acids. Study-wide results and caveats: It was held that diversity estimates obtained from one million T cells represented underestimates.

This clonotype was seen more than once but under ten times. Antigen: not known. For the second PCR, which ran for roughly 7 to 11 cycles, a sample-barcoded 5' primer and a J-beta primer mix were used. Via MiXCR, TCRdb re-called the 5' RACE reads, giving one row per CDR3 protein. The sample holds 540,000 or so distinct CDR3 sequences, 27% seen once. This chain connects TRBV12-5 to TRBJ1-5; no definite D call. The receptor was derived from a woman in her 70s in good health. Sequencing was done on a sample of blood. The DNA for the CDR3 is TGTGCTACCTCCGACACCGATCAGCCCCAGCATTTT. Amino acids: CATSDTDQPQHF.